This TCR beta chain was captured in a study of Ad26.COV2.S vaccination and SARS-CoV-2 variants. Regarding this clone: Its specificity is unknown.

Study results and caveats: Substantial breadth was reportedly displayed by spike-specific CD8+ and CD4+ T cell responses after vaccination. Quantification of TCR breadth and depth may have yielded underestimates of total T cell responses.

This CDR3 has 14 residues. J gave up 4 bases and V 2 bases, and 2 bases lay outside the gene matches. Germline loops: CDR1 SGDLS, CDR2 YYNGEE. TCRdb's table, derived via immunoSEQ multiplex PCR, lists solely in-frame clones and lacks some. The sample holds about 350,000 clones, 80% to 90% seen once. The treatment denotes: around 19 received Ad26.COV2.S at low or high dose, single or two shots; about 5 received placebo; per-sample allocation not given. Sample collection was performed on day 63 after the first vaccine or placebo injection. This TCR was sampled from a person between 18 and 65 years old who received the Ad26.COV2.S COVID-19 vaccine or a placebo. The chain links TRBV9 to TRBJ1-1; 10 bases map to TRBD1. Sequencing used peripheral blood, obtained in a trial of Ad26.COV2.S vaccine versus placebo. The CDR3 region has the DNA TGTGCCAGCAGCGTGAGGACAGGGGGCACTGAAGCTTTCTTT. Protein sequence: CASSVRTGGTEAFF.